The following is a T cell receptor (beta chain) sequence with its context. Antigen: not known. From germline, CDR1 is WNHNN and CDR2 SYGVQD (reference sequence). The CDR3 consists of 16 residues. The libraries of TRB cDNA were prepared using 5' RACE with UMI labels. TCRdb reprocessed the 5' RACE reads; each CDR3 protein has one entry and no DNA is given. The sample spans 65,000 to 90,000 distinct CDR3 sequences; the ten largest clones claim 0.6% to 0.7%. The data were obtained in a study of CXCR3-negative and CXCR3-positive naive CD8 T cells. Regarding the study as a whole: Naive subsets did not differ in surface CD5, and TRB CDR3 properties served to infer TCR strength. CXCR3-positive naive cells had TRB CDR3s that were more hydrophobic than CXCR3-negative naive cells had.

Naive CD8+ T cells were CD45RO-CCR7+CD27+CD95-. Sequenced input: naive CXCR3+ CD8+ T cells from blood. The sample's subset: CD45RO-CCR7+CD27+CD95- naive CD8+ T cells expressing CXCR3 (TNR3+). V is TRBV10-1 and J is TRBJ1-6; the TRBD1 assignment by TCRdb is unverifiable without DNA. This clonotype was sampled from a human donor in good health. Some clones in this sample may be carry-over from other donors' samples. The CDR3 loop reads CASSGRDACWDSPLHF.